The next 2 T cell receptor beta chains were all read from a single sample in a study of OX40 agonist ivuxolimab in advanced cancers. Sequencing used immunoSEQ multiplex PCR; TCRdb keeps in-frame clones, though not all of them. This sample has about 99,000 clones; roughly 95% occur once, and the top ten carry approximately 0.2%. This sample comprised CD4+ or CD8+ T cells sorted from blood, obtained in a trial of the OX40 agonist ivuxolimab. The receptors stem from an adult with an advanced solid tumor such as melanoma, head and neck, liver or kidney cancer.

This chain links TRBV7-2 with TRBJ2-3, with D hard to call. CDR1 is SGHTA, CDR2 FQGNSA, per germline. The CDR3 runs 11 residues. Trimming took off 6 bases at V and 3 bases at J, with 4 bases between the two ends. The CDR3 loop is CASRGTDTQYF. The CDR3 coding sequence is TGTGCCAGCAGAGGTACAGATACGCAGTATTTT.

V usage is TRBV27 and J usage is TRBJ2-1, with 8 bases matching TRBD2. Germline V gene sequence: CDR1 MNHEY, CDR2 SMNVEV (reference sequence). CDR3 length equals 14 residues. V lost 6 bases and J lost 7; bases outside the gene matches: 8. In DNA form, the CDR3 reads TGTGCCAGCAGGGGGACCTTAGCGGGGAATGAGCAGTTCTTC. It yields the protein CASRGTLAGNEQFF.